This T cell receptor beta chain was obtained from a study of T cells after yellow fever vaccination. V was trimmed by 5 bases and J by 4 bases, leaving 15 bases between them. There are 14 residues in the CDR3. Per the germline V gene, CDR1 is GTSNPN and CDR2 is SVGIG (reference sequence). This clonotype has a handful of counts. What it binds is unknown. Findings and caveats of the study: Just a small share of clonotypes turned up in the CD4 compartment as well as the CD8 compartment.

MiXCR was run by TCRdb on the 5' RACE reads, yielding one entry per CDR3 protein. The sample lists 550,000 to 750,000 distinct CDR3 sequences; roughly 14% were seen once. The clonotype comes from a man aged 25 to 45 who received the YFV17D yellow fever vaccine. The V gene is TRBV30, the J gene TRBJ2-1, with D perhaps TRBD2 (5 bases). The sequences come from PBMCs, collected on the day of the yellow fever booster vaccination. CDR3 loop: CAWGSSRLYNEQFF. The DNA for the CDR3 is TGTGCCTGGGGGTCTAGCAGATTATACAATGAGCAGTTCTTC. The complete variable domain, with remaining parts taken from reference TRBV30 and TRBJ2-1, reads SQTIHQWPATLVQPVGSPLSLECTVEGTSNPNLYWYRQAAGRGLQLLFYSVGIGQISSEVPQNLSASRPQDRQFILSSKKLLLSDSGFYLCAWGSSRLYNEQFFGPGTRLTVL.